The entry below gives a single T cell receptor beta chain sequence along with its context. This record belongs to a study of T cell responses to AZD1222 COVID-19 vaccine. Method: immunoSEQ multiplex PCR; TCRdb's copy keeps in-frame clones and lacks some. The sample gives tens of thousands of clones, roughly nine tenths of which show up once; approximately 9.3% is in the top ten. From germline, CDR1 is SQVTM and CDR2 ANQGSEA. The CDR3 has 15 residues. Losses at the gene ends were 5 bases for V and 3 bases for J; bases not matched to a gene: 8. Sequences were derived from peripheral blood, sampled 28 days after the second AZD1222 dose. This sequence joins TRBV29-1 and TRBJ2-2; 8 nucleotides line up with TRBD2. The clonotype originates from an adult who received the AZD1222 COVID-19 vaccine. The CDR3 reads CSVRGGRTYTGELFF. The CDR3 region has the DNA TGCAGCGTTAGGGGCGGGAGGACCTACACCGGGGAGCTGTTTTTT.